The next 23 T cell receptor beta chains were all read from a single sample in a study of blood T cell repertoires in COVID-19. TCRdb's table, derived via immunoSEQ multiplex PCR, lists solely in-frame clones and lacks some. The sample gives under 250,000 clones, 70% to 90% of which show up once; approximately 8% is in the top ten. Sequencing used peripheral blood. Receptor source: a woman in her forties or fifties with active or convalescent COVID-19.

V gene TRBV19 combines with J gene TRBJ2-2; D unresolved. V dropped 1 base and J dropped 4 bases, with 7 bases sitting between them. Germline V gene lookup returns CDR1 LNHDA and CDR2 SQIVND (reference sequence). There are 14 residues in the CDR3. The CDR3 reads CASSIVVSTGELFF. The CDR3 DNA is TGTGCCAGTAGTATAGTCGTCTCCACCGGGGAGCTGTTTTTT.

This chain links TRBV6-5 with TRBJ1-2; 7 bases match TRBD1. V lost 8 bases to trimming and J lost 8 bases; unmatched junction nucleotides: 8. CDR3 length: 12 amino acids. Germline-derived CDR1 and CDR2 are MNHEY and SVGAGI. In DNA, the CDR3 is TGTGCCAGCGACGACAGGGCGGGCGGCTACACCTTC. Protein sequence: CASDDRAGGYTF.

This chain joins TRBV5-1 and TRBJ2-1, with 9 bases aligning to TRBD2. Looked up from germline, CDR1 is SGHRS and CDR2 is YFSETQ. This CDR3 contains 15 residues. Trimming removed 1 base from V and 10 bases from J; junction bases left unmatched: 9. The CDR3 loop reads CASSLIPREGSEQFF. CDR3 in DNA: TGCGCCAGCAGCTTGATTCCGCGGGAGGGCAGCGAGCAGTTCTTC.

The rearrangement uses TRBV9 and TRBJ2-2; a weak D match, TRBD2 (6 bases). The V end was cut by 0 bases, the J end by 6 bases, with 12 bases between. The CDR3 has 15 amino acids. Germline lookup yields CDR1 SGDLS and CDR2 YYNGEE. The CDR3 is CASSVDRRGAGELFF. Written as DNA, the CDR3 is TGTGCCAGCAGCGTAGACAGGCGGGGAGCCGGGGAGCTGTTTTTT.

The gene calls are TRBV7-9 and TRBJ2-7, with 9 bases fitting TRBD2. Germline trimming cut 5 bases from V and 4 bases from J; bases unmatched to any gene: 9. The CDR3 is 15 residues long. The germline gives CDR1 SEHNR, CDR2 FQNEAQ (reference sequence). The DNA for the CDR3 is TGTGCCAGCAGCCCCGTGGTAGCGGGAGCTTACGAGCAGTACTTC. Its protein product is CASSPVVAGAYEQYF.

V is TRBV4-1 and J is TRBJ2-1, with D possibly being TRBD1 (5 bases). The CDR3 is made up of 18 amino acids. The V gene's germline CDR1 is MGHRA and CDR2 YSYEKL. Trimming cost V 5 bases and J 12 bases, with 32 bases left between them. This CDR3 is CASSGVPVTGREKVRQFF. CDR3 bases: TGCGCCAGCAGCGGCGTTCCCGTAACGGGCAGGGAAAAGGTGCGGCAGTTCTTC.

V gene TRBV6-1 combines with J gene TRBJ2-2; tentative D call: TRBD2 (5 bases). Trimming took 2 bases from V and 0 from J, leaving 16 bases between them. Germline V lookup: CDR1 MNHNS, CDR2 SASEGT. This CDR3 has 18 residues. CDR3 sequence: CASSESRWRLTNTGELFF. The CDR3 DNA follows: TGTGCCAGCAGTGAATCAAGGTGGAGGTTAACGAACACCGGGGAGCTGTTTTTT.

The CDR3 is CASSMGAYTEAFF. The CDR3, as DNA: TGTGCCAGTAGTATGGGGGCATACACTGAAGCTTTCTTT. V gene TRBV19 combines with J gene TRBJ1-1; D may be TRBD1 (6 bases). The CDR3 consists of 13 residues. The ends were cut back, 3 bases at V and 3 bases at J, with 8 bases in the middle. Germline V CDR1 and CDR2: LNHDA, SQIVND (reference sequence).

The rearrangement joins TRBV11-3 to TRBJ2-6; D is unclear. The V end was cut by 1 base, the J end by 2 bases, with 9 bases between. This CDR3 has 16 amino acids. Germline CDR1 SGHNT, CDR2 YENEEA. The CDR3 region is CASSLGGAAGANVLTF. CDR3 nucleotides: TGTGCCAGCAGCTTAGGAGGAGCTGCTGGGGCCAACGTCCTGACTTTC. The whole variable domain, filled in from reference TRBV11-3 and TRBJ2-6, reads EAGVVQSPRYKIIEKKQPVAFWCNPISGHNTLYWYLQNLGQGPELLIRYENEEAVDDSQLPKDRFSAERLKGVDSTLKIQPAELGDSAVYLCASSLGGAAGANVLTFGAGSRLTVL.

CDR3 bases: TGTGCCACCGGGAAGTCAGGGACCGGGAGAACCGGGGAGCTGTTTTTT. It yields the protein CATGKSGTGRTGELFF. The chain has TRBV24-1 and TRBJ2-2; possibly TRBD2 for D (6 bases). This CDR3 is built from 16 residues. The germline V gene has CDR1 KGHDR and CDR2 SFDVKD. Trimming removed 9 bases from V and 5 bases from J, with 21 bases in between.

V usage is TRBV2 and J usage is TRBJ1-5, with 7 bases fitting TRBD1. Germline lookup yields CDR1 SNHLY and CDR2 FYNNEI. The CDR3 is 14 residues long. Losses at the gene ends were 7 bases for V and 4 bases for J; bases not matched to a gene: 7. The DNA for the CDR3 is TGTGCCAGCAAGTCGGACAGGTCGAATCAGCCCCAGCATTTT. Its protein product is CASKSDRSNQPQHF.

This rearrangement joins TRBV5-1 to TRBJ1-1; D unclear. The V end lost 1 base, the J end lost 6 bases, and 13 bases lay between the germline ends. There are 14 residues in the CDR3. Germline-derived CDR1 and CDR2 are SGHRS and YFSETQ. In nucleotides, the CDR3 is TGCGCCAGCAGCTTGTCAGGTTCGAATTCTGAAGCTTTCTTT. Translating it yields CASSLSGSNSEAFF.

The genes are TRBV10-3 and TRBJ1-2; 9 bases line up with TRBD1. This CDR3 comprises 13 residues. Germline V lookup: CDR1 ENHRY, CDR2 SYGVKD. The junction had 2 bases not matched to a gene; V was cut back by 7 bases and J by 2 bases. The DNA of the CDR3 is TGTGCCATCACGGGACAGGGAAACTATGGCTACACCTTC. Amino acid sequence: CAITGQGNYGYTF.

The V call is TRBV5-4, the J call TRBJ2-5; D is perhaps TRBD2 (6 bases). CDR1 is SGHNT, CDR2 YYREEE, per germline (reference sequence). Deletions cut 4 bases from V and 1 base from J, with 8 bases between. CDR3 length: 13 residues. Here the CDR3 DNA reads TGTGCCAGCAGCGGGACTGTCCAAGAGACCCAGTACTTC. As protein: CASSGTVQETQYF.

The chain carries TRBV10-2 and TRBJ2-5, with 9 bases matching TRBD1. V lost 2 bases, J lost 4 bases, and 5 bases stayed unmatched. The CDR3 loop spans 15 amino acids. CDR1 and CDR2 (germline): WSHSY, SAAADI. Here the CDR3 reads CASSEGGTGRETQYF. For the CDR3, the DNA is TGCGCCAGCAGTGAGGGGGGGACAGGGAGAGAGACCCAGTACTTC.

CDR3 region: CASSYGQGMGDTQYF. The CDR3 DNA is TGCGCCAGCAGCTATGGACAGGGGATGGGAGATACGCAGTATTTT. The chain recombines TRBV5-1 with TRBJ2-3, with 9 bases aligning to TRBD1. CDR3 length equals 15 residues. Per germline, CDR1 SGHRS and CDR2 YFSETQ. Trimming cost V 3 bases and J 5 bases; bases outside gene matches: 7.

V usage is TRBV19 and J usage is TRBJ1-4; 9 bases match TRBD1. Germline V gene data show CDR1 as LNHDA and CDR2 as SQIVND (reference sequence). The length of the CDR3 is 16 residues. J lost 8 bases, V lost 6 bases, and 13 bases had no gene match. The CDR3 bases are TGTGCCAGTAGCAAGGGACAGGGAGTATTCGGGGAAAAACTGTTTTTT. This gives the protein CASSKGQGVFGEKLFF.

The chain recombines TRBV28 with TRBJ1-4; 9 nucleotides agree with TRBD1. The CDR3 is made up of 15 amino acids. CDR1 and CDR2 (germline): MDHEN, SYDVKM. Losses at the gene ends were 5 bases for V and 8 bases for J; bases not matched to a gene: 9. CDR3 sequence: CASSPTGQGREKLFF. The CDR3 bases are TGTGCCAGCAGTCCCACTGGACAGGGGAGAGAAAAACTGTTTTTT.

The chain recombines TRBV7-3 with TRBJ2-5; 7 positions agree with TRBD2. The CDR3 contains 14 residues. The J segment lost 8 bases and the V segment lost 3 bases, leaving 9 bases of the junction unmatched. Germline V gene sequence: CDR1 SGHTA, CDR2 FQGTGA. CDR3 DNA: TGTGCCAGCAGCTTGAGCGGGGCCCAAGGAACCCAGTACTTC. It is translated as CASSLSGAQGTQYF.

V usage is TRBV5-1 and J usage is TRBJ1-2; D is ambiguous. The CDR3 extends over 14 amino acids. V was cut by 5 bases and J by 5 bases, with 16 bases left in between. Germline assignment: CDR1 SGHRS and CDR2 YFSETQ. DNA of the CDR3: TGCGCCAGCAGAGAGGGCGGCGACCCTTATGGCTACACCTTC. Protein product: CASREGGDPYGYTF.

CDR3 amino acids: CASRLAALGYNEQFF. DNA of the CDR3: TGCGCCAGCCGCCTCGCAGCGCTCGGCTACAATGAGCAGTTCTTC. The rearrangement links TRBV5-1 to TRBJ2-1, with no clear D. V shed 7 bases and J shed 3 bases, with 17 bases lying between them. The CDR3 runs to 15 residues. CDR1 and CDR2 (germline): SGHRS, YFSETQ.

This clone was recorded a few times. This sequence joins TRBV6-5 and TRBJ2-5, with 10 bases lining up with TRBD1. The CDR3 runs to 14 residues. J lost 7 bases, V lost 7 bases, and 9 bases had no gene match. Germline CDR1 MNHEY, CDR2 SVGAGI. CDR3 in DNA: TGTGCCAGCACCAAACCCGGGACAGGGGCGACCCAGTACTTC. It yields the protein CASTKPGTGATQYF.

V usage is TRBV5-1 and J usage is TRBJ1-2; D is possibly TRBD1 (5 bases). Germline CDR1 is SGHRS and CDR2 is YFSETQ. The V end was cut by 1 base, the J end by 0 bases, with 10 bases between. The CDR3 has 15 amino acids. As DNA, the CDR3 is TGCGCCAGCAGCTTGAACCCAGGGTCTAACTATGGCTACACCTTC. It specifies CASSLNPGSNYGYTF.